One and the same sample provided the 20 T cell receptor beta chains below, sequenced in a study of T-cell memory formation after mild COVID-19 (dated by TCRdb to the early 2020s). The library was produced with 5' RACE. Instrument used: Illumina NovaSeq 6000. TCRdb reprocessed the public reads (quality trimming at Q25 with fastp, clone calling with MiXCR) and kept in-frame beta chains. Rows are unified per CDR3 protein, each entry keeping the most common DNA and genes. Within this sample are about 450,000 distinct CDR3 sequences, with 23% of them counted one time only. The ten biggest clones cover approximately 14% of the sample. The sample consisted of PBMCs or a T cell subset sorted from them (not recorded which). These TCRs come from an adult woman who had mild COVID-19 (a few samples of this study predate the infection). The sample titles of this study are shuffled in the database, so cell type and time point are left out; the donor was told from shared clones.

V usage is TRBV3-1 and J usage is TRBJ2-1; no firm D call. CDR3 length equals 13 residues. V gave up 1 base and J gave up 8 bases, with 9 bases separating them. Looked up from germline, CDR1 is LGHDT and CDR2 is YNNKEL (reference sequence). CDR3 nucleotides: TGTGCCAGCAGCCAAGTTCGCGGCGATGAGCAGTTCTTC. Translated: CASSQVRGDEQFF.

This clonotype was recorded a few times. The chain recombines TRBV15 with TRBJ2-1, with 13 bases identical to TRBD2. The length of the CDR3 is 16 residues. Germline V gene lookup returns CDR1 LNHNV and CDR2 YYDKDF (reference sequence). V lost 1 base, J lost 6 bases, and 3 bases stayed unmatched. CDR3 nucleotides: TGTGCCACCAGCAGAGCACTAGCGGGGGGGCCCAATGAGCAGTTCTTC. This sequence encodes CATSRALAGGPNEQFF.

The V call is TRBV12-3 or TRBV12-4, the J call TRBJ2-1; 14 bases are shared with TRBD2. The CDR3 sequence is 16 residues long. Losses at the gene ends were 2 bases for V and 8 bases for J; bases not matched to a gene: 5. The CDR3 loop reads CASSLRTSGRKDEQFF. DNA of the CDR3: TGTGCCAGCAGTTTAAGGACTAGCGGGAGGAAGGATGAGCAGTTCTTC.

The DNA of the CDR3 is TGTGCCAGCAGCTCCACTAGCGGGAGTCGATACGAGCAGTACTTC. It specifies CASSSTSGSRYEQYF. This chain connects TRBV11-2 to TRBJ2-7; 11 positions match TRBD2. V was clipped by 4 bases and J by 4 bases; unmatched bases: 6. CDR3 length: 15 amino acids. From germline, CDR1 is SGHAT and CDR2 FQNNGV.

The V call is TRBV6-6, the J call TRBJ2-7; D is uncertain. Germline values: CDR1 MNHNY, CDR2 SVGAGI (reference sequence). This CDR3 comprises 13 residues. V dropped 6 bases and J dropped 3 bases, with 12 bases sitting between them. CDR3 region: CASRLAHRYEQYF. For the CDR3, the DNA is TGTGCCAGCAGGCTTGCGCATCGCTACGAGCAGTACTTC.

The CDR3 DNA follows: TGTGCCAGCAGCTTAGAGGATTGGGAGACCCAGTACTTC. Amino acid sequence: CASSLEDWETQYF. The chain links TRBV7-9 to TRBJ2-5; D unclear. There are 13 residues in the CDR3. Per germline, CDR1 SEHNR and CDR2 FQNEAQ (reference sequence). Deletions cut 1 base from V and 5 bases from J, with 8 bases between.

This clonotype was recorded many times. CDR3 sequence reads: CASSLQIALGETQYF. The CDR3 DNA follows: TGTGCCAGCAGCTTACAAATAGCATTGGGAGAGACCCAGTACTTC. The chain joins TRBV7-9 to TRBJ2-5; D not certain. The germline V gene encodes CDR1 SEHNR and CDR2 FQNEAQ (reference sequence). This CDR3 is built from 15 residues. V was trimmed by 2 bases and J by 4 bases, leaving 14 bases between them.

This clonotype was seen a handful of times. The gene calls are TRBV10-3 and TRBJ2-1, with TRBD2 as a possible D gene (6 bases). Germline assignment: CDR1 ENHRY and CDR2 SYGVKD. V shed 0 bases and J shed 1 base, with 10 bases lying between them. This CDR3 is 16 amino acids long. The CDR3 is CAISESFRESYNEQFF. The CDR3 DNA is TGTGCCATCAGTGAGTCGTTTCGGGAGTCCTACAATGAGCAGTTCTTC.

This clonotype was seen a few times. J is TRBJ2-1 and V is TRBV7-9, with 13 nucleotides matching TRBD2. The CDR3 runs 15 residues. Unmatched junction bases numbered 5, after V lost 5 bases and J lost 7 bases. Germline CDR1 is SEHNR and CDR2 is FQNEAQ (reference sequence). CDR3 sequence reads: CASSRRTSGSNEQFF. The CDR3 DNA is TGTGCCAGCAGCCGGAGGACTAGCGGGAGTAATGAGCAGTTCTTC.

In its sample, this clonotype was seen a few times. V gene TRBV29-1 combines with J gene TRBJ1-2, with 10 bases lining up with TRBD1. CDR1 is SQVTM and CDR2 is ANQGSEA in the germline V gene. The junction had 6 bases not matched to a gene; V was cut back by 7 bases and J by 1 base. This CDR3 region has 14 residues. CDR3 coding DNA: TGCAGCGCGACAGGGGGCGTTTTTAACTATGGCTACACCTTC. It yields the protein CSATGGVFNYGYTF.

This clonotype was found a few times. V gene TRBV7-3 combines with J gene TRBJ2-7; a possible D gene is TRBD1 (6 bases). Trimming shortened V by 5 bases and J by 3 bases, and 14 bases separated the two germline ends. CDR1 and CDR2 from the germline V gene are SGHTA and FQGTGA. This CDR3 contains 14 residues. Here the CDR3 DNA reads TGTGCCAGCAGCCTAGACTCGACAGGCTACGAGCAGTACTTC. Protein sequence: CASSLDSTGYEQYF.

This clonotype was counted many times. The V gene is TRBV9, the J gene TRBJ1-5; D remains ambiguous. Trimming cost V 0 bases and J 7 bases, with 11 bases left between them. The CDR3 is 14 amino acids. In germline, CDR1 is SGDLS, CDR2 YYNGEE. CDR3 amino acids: CASSVAGEGQPQHF. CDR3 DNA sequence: TGTGCCAGCAGCGTAGCTGGGGAGGGCCAGCCCCAGCATTTT.

Here the CDR3 reads CASSTGYTEAFF. The CDR3 region has the DNA TGTGCCAGTAGCACAGGGTACACTGAAGCTTTCTTT. This rearrangement joins TRBV19 to TRBJ1-1; D possibly corresponds to TRBD1 (6 bases). With 6 bases removed from V and 3 bases from J, the gap between germline ends came to 8 bases. This CDR3 has 12 residues. Germline V lookup: CDR1 LNHDA, CDR2 SQIVND (reference sequence).

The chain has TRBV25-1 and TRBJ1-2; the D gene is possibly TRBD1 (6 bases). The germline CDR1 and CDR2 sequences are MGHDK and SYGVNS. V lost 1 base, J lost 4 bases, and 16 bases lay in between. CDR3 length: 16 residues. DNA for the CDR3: TGTGCCAGCAGTGAATTCTGGGACACAGGGAGCTATGGCTACACCTTC. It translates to CASSEFWDTGSYGYTF.

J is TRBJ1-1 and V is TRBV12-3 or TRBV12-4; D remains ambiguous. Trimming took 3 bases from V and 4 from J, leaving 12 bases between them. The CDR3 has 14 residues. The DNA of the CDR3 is TGTGCCAGCAGTTTTGGCAGGAGAGGCACTGAAGCTTTCTTT. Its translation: CASSFGRRGTEAFF.

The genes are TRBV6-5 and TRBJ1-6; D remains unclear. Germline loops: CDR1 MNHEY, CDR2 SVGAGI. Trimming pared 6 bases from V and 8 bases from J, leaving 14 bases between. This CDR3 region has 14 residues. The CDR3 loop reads CASSFALEYSPLHF. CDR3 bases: TGTGCCAGCAGCTTCGCTCTTGAGTATTCACCCCTCCACTTT.

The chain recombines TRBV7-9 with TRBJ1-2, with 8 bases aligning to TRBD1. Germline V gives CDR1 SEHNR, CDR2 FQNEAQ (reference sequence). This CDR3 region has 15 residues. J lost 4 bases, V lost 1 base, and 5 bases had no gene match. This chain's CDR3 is CASSLGAGGTYGYTF. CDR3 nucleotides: TGTGCCAGCAGCTTAGGGGCAGGGGGCACCTATGGCTACACCTTC.

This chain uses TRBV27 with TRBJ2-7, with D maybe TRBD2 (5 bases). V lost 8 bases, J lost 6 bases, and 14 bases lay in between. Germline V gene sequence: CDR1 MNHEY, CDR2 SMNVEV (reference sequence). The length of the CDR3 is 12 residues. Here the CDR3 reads CASLGGGREQYF. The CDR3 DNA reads TGTGCCAGCCTCGGAGGCGGTCGCGAGCAGTACTTC.

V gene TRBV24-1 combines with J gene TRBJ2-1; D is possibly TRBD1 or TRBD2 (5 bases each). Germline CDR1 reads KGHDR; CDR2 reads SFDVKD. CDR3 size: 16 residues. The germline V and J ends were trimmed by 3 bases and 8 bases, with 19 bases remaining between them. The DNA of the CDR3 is TGTGCCACCAGTGATGAGGGGCTAGCAGGCCTGGATGAGCAGTTCTTC. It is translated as CATSDEGLAGLDEQFF.

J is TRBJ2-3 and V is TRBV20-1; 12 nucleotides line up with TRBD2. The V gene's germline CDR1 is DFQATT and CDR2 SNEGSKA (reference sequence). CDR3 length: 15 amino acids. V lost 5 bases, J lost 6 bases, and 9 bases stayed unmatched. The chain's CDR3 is CSASLTSGSLDTQYF. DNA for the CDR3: TGCAGTGCTTCTTTGACTAGCGGGAGTTTGGATACGCAGTATTTT.